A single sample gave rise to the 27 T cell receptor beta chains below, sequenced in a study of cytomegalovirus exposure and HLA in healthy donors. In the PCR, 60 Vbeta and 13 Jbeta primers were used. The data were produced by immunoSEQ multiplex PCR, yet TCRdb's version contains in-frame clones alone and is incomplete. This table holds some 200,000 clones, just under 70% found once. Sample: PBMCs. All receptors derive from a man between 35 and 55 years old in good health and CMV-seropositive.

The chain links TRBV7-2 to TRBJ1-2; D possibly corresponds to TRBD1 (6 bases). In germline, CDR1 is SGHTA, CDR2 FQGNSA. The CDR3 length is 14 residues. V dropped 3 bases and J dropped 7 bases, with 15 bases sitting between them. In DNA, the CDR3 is TGTGCCAGCAGCTTTCGGACAGTTCGGGCTGGCTACACCTTC. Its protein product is CASSFRTVRAGYTF.

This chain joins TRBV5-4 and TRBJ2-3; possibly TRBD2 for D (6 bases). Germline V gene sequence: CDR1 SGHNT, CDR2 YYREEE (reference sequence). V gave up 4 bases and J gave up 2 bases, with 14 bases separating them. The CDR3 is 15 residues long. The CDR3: CASSPPGLTTDTQYF. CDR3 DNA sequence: TGTGCCAGCAGCCCCCCGGGACTTACCACAGATACGCAGTATTTT.

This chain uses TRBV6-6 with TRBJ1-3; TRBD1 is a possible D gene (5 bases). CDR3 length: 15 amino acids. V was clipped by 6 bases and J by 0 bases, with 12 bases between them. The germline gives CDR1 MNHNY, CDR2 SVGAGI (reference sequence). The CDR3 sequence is CASRDTGYSGNTIYF. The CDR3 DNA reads TGTGCCAGCAGAGACACAGGTTACTCTGGAAACACCATATATTTT.

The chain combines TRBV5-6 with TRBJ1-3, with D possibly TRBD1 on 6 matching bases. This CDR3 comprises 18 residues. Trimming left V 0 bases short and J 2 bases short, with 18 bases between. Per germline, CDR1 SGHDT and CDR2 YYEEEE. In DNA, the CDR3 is TGTGCCAGCAGCTTGGCCGCAGGGGTAGTAGTGGCTGGAAACACCATATATTTT. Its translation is CASSLAAGVVVAGNTIYF.

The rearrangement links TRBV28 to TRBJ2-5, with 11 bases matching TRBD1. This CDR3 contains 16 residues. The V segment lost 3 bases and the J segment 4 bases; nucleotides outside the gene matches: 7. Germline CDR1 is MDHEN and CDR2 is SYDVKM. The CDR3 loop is CASSFIRTGGGETQYF. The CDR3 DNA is TGTGCCAGCAGTTTTATAAGGACAGGGGGCGGAGAGACCCAGTACTTC. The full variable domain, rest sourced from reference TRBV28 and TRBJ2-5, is DVKVTQSSRYLVKRTGEKVFLECVQDMDHENMFWYRQDPGLGLRLIYFSYDVKMKEKGDIPEGYSVSREKKERFSLILESASTNQTSMYLCASSFIRTGGGETQYFGPGTRLLVL.

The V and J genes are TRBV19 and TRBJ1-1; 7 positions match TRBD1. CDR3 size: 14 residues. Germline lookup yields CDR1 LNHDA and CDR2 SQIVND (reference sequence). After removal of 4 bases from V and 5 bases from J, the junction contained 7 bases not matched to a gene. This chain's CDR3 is CASSTGQPWTEAFF. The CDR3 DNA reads TGTGCCAGTAGTACGGGACAGCCGTGGACTGAAGCTTTCTTT.

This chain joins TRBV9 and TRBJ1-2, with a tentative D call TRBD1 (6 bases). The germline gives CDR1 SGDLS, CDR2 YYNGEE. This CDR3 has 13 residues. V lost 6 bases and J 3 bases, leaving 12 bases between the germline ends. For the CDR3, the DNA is TGTGCCAGCACCCTAGGGGGAGACTATGGCTACACCTTC. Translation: CASTLGGDYGYTF.

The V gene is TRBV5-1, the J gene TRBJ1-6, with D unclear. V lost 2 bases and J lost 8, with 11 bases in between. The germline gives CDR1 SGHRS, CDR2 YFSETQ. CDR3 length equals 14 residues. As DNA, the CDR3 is TGCGCCAGCAGCTTTCGGGGAAGGGATTCACCCCTCCACTTT. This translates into CASSFRGRDSPLHF.

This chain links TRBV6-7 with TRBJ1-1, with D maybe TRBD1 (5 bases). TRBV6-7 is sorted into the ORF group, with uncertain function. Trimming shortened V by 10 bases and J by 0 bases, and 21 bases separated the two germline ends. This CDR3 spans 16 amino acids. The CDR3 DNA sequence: TGTGCCACATTCCCGGGGGAGACCGGAATGAACACTGAAGCTTTCTTT. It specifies CATFPGETGMNTEAFF.

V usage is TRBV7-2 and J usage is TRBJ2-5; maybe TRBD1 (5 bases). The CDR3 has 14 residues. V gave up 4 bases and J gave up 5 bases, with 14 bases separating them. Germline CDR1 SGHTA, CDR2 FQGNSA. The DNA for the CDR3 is TGTGCCAGCAGCTATCTCAGGGCCCGGGAGACCCAGTACTTC. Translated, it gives CASSYLRARETQYF. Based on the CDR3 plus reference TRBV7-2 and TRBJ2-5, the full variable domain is GAGVSQSPSNKVTEKGKDVELRCDPISGHTALYWYRQSLGQGLEFLIYFQGNSAPDKSGLPSDRFSAERTGGSVSTLTIQRTQQEDSAVYLCASSYLRARETQYFGPGTRLLVL.

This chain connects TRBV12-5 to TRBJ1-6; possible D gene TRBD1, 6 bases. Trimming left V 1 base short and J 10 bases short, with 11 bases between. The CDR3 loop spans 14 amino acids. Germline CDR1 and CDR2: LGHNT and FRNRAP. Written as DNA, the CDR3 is TGTGCTAGTGGTTTGGGGACAGTTCGGTCACCCCTCCACTTT. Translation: CASGLGTVRSPLHF. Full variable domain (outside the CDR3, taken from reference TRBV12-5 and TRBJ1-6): DARVTQTPRHKVTEMGQEVTMRCQPILGHNTVFWYRQTMMQGLELLAYFRNRAPLDDSGMPKDRFSAEMPDATLATLKIQPSEPRDSAVYFCASGLGTVRSPLHFGNGTRLTVT.

CDR3 DNA sequence: TGTGCCAGCAGCTTAGAGGCGGGCGGCTACACCTTC. Translation gives CASSLEAGGYTF. This chain connects TRBV7-9 to TRBJ1-2, with D unresolved. There are 12 residues in the CDR3. Germline V gives CDR1 SEHNR, CDR2 FQNEAQ (reference sequence). The germline V and J ends were trimmed by 1 base and 8 bases, with 8 bases remaining between them. The entire variable domain, with the rest obtained from reference TRBV7-9 and TRBJ1-2, is as follows: DTGVSQNPRHKITKRGQNVTFRCDPISEHNRLYWYRQTLGQGPEFLTYFQNEAQLEKSRLLSDRFSAERPKGSFSTLEIQRTEQGDSAMYLCASSLEAGGYTFGSGTRLTVV.

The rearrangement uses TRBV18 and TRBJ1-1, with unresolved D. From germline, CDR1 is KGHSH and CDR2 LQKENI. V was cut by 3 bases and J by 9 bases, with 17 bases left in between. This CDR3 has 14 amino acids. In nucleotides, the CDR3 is TGTGCCAGCTCACCTTCAGAAGCGTCTGATAAAGCTTTCTTT. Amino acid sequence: CASSPSEASDKAFF.

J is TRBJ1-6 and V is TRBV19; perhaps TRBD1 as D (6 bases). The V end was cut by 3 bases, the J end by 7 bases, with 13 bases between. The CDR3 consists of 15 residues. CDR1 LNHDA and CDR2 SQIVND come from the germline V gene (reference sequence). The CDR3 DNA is TGTGCCAGTAGTATGGTGGGGGCGACGAATTCACCCCTCCACTTT. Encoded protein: CASSMVGATNSPLHF.

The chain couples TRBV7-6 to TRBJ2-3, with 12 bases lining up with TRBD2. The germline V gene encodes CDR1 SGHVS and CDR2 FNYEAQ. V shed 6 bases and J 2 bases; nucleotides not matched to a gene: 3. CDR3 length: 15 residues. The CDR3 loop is CASSSSGGVTDTQYF. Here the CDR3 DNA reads TGTGCCAGCAGTTCTAGCGGGGGGGTCACAGATACGCAGTATTTT. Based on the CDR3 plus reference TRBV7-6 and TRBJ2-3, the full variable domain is GAGVSQSPRYKVTKRGQDVALRCDPISGHVSLYWYRQALGQGPEFLTYFNYEAQQDKSGLPNDRFSAERPEGSISTLTIQRTEQRDSAMYRCASSSSGGVTDTQYFGPGTRLTVL.

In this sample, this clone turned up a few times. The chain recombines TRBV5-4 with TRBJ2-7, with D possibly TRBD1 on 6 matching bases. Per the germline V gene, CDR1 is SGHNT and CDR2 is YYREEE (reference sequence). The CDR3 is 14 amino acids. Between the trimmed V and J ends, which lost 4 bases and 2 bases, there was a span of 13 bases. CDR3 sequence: CASSTRTAPYEQYF. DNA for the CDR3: TGTGCCAGCAGCACCCGGACAGCTCCCTACGAGCAGTACTTC.

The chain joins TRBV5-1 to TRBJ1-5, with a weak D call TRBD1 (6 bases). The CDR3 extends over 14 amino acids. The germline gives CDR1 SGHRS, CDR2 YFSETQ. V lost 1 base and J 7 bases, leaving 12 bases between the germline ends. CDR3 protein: CASSLRGEGQPQHF. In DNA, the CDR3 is TGCGCCAGCAGCTTGAGGGGGGAGGGACAGCCCCAGCATTTT.

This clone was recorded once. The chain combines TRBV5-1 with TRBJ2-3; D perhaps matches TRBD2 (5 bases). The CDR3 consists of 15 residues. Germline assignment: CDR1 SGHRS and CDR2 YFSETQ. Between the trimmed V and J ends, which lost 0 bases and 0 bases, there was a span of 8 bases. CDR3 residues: CASSLDGGSTDTQYF. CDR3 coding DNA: TGCGCCAGCAGCTTGGACGGCGGGAGCACAGATACGCAGTATTTT.

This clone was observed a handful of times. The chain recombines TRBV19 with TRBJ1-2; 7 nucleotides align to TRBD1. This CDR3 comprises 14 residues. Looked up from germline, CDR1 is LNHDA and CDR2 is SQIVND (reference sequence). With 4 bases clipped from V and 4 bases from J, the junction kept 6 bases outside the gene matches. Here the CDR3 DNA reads TGTGCCAGTAGTAGGTTTAGGGACAGCTATGGCTACACCTTC. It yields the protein CASSRFRDSYGYTF.

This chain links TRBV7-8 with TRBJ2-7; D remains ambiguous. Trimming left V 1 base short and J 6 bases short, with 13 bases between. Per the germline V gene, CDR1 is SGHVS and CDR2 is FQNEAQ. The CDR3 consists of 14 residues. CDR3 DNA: TGTGCCAGCAGCTTAGAAGCGTTATTGAGCGAGCAGTACTTC. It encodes CASSLEALLSEQYF.

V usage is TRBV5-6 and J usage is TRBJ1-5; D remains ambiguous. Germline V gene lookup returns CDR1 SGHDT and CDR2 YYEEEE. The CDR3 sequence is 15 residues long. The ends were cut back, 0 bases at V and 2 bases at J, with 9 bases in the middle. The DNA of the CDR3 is TGTGCCAGCAGCTTGGAAGCAGAGGGCAATCAGCCCCAGCATTTT. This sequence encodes CASSLEAEGNQPQHF.

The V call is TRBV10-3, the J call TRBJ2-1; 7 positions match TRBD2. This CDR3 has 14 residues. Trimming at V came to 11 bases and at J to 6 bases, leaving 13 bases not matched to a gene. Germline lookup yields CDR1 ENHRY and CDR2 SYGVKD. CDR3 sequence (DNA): TGTGCCGCAGCGGCGGCTAGCGGATCCAATGAGCAGTTCTTC. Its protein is CAAAAASGSNEQFF.

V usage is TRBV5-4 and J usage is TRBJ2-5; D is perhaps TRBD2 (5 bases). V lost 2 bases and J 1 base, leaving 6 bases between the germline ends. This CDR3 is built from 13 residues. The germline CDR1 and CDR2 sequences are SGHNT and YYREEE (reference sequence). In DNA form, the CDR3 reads TGTGCCAGCAGCTTCGGACTCCAAGAGACCCAGTACTTC. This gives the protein CASSFGLQETQYF.

This CDR3 reads CASSERRGGYTF. The CDR3 DNA reads TGTGCCAGCAGTGAACGTAGGGGTGGCTACACCTTC. The genes are TRBV6-1 and TRBJ1-2; a weak D match, TRBD1 (5 bases). The V and J ends lost 2 bases and 7 bases respectively, with 8 bases between them. This CDR3 spans 12 amino acids. The germline V gene has CDR1 MNHNS and CDR2 SASEGT.

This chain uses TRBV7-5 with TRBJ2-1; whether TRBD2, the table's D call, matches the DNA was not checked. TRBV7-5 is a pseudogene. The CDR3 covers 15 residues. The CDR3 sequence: CVRSPTSGTENEQFF. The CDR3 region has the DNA TGTGTCAGAAGCCCGACTAGCGGGACCGAAAATGAGCAGTTCTTC.

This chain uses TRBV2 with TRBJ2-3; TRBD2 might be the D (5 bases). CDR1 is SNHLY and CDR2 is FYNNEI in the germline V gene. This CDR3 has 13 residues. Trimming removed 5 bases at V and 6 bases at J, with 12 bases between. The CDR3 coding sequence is TGTGCCAGCAGTCGGATCCCGGGGGATACGCAGTATTTT. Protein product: CASSRIPGDTQYF.

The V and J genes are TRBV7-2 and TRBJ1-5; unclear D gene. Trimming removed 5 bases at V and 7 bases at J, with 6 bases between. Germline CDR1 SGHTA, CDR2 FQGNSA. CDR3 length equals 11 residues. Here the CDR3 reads CASSHGQPQHF. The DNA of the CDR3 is TGTGCCAGCAGCCACGGGCAGCCCCAGCATTTT.